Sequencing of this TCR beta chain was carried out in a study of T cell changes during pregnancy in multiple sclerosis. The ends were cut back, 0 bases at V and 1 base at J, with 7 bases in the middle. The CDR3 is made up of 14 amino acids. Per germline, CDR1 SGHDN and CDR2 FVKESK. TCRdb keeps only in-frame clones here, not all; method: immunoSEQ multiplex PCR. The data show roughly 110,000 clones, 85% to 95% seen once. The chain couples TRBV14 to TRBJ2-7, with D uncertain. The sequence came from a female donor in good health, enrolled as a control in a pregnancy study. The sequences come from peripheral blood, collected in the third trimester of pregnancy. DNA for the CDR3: TGTGCCAGCAGCCAAGAGGGCTCATCCTACGAGCAGTACTTC. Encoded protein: CASSQEGSSYEQYF.